Listed below are T cell receptor beta chains from one sample, sequenced in a study of Ad26.COV2.S vaccination and SARS-CoV-2 variants. The repertoire was sequenced with immunoSEQ multiplex PCR; TCRdb's copy has only in-frame clones and lacks some. The repertoire has over 400,000 clones, 80% to 90% of them found once; the top ten carry 2% to 3%. The starting material was peripheral blood, obtained in a trial of Ad26.COV2.S vaccine versus placebo. These receptors were taken from a person aged 18-65 years who received the Ad26.COV2.S COVID-19 vaccine or a placebo. CDR3s include the opening cysteine and the closing phenylalanine or tryptophan. Each record gives: clone size, D gene, J gene, V gene, CDR3 protein, CDR3 DNA. The D gene is left open where the match is weak. Clone size is given for some rows only: seen once, a few or many times, or a class if the clone is expanded.

. . TRBJ1-3 TRBV2 CASRDNRVLSGNTIYF TGTGCCAGCAGGGATAACCGGGTTCTCTCTGGAAACACCATATATTTT
. . TRBJ2-3 TRBV20-1 CSASGLSETATDTQYF TGCAGTGCTAGTGGTTTATCGGAGACTGCCACAGATACGCAGTATTTT
few TRBD1 TRBJ1-5 TRBV6-5 CAIQQGFNQPQHF TGTGCCATACAACAGGGGTTTAATCAGCCCCAGCATTTT
. . TRBJ1-1 TRBV6-5 CASSHFQGNTEAFF TGTGCCAGCAGTCATTTTCAGGGTAACACTGAAGCTTTCTTT
. . TRBJ2-1 TRBV27 CASSLVASSYNEQFF TGTGCCAGCAGTTTAGTAGCGTCGTCCTACAATGAGCAGTTCTTC
. TRBD2 TRBJ2-1 TRBV15 CATSNDPGLAFNEQFF TGTGCCACCAGCAATGATCCGGGACTAGCGTTCAATGAGCAGTTCTTC
. . TRBJ2-1 TRBV27 CASSWGGAPFNEQFF TGTGCCAGCAGTTGGGGGGGGGCCCCTTTCAATGAGCAGTTCTTC
. TRBD2 TRBJ2-1 TRBV6-1 CASSERTSPSGRYNEQFF TGTGCCAGCAGTGAAAGGACCTCGCCCAGCGGGAGGTATAATGAGCAGTTCTTC
. . TRBJ1-5 TRBV3-1/TRBV3-2 CASSQDRDQPQHF TGTGCCAGCAGCCAAGACAGGGACCAGCCCCAGCATTTT
. TRBD2 TRBJ2-7 TRBV7-2 CASSPRLAVSYEQYF TGTGCCAGCAGCCCCCGACTAGCGGTCTCCTACGAGCAGTACTTC
. TRBD1 TRBJ1-2 TRBV6-1 CASSDRQGAGYTF TGTGCCAGCAGTGACAGACAGGGTGCTGGCTACACCTTC
. TRBD1 TRBJ1-1 TRBV7-8 CASSLTGIEAFF TGTGCCAGCAGCCTGACAGGGATTGAAGCTTTCTTT
. . TRBJ2-3 TRBV19 CASSIALHEDTQYF TGTGCCAGTAGTATAGCCCTCCACGAAGATACGCAGTATTTT
. . TRBJ1-3 TRBV14 CASSHPPPGNTIYF TGTGCCAGCAGCCATCCGCCCCCTGGAAACACCATATATTTT
. TRBD1 TRBJ2-1 TRBV6-2/TRBV6-3 CASSSPPGGQGYNEQFF TGTGCCAGCAGTTCCCCCCCCGGGGGACAGGGATACAATGAGCAGTTCTTC
. . TRBJ2-1 TRBV7-3 CASSLEPALSVFF TGTGCCAGCAGCTTAGAGCCAGCGTTGAGCGTGTTCTTC
. . TRBJ2-5 TRBV9 CASTQETQYF TGTGCCAGCACCCAAGAGACCCAGTACTTC
. . TRBJ1-4 TRBV7-9 CASSSGGPEKLFF TGTGCCAGCAGCTCGGGGGGCCCTGAAAAACTGTTTTTT
. . TRBJ1-1 TRBV7-2 CASSSQPERNTEAFF TGTGCCAGCAGTTCGCAGCCAGAGAGGAACACTGAAGCTTTCTTT
few . TRBJ1-2 TRBV6-5 CASRQASNYGYTF TGTGCCAGCAGACAGGCCTCTAACTATGGCTACACCTTC